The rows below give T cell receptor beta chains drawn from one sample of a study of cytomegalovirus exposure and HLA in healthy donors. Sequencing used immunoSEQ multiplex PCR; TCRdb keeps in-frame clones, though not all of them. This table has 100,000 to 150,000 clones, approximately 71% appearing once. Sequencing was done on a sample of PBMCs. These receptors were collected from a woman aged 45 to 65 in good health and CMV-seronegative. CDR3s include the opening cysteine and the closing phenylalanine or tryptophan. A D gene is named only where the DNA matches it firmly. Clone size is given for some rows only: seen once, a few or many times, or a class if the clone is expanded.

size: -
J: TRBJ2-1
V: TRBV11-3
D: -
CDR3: CASSLGLYNEQFF
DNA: TGTGCCAGCAGCTTAGGACTCTACAATGAGCAGTTCTTC

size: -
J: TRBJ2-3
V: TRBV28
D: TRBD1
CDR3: CASSRDRAYGGGDTDTQYF
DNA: TGTGCCAGCAGTCGGGACAGGGCATATGGGGGGGGTGATACAGATACGCAGTATTTT

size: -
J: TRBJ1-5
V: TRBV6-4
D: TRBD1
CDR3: CASRTGGYSNQPQHF
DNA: TGTGCCAGCAGGACAGGGGGCTATAGCAATCAGCCCCAGCATTTT

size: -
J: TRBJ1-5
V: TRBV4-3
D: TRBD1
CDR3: CASSQGDRVQPQHF
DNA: TGCGCCAGCAGCCAAGGAGACAGGGTCCAGCCCCAGCATTTT

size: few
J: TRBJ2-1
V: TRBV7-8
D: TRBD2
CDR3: CASTFSRREGRGEQFF
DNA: TGTGCCAGCACCTTCAGTCGGCGGGAGGGCCGGGGTGAGCAGTTCTTC

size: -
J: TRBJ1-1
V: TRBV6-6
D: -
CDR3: CASSLLAFF
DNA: TGTGCCAGCAGTCTCCTGGCTTTCTTT

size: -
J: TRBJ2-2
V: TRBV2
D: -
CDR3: CASSETSTGELFF
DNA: TGTGCCAGCAGTGAAACATCCACCGGGGAGCTGTTTTTT

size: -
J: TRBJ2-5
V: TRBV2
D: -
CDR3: CASSVGGETQYF
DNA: TGTGCCAGCAGTGTAGGAGGGGAGACCCAGTACTTC

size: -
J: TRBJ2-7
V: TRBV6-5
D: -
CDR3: CASSYRTTGSYEQYF
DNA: TGTGCCAGCAGTTACAGGACAACCGGCTCCTACGAGCAGTACTTC

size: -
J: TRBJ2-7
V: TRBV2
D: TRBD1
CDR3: CASSERTGGYEQYF
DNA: TGTGCCAGCAGTGAACGGACAGGGGGCTACGAGCAGTACTTC

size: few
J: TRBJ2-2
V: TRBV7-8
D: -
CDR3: CASSLGQGSGGELFF
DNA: TGTGCCAGCAGCTTAGGACAGGGTAGCGGCGGGGAGCTGTTTTTT